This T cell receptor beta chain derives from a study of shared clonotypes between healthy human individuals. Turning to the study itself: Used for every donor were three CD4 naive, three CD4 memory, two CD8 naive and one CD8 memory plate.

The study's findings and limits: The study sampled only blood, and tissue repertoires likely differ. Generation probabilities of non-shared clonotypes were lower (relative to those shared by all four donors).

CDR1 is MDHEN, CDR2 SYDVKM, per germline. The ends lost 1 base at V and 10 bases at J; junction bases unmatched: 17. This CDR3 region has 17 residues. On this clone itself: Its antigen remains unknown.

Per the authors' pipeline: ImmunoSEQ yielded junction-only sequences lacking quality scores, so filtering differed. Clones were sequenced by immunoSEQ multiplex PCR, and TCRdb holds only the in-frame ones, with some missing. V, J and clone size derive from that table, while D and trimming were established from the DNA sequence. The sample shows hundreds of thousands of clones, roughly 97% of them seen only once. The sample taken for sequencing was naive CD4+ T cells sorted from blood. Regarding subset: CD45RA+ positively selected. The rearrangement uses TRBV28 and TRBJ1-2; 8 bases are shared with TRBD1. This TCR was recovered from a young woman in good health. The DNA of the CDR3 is TGTGCCAGCAGTTTATCCTCCTCAGAGGACAGGGTTGGAGTCTACACCTTC. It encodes CASSLSSSEDRVGVYTF.